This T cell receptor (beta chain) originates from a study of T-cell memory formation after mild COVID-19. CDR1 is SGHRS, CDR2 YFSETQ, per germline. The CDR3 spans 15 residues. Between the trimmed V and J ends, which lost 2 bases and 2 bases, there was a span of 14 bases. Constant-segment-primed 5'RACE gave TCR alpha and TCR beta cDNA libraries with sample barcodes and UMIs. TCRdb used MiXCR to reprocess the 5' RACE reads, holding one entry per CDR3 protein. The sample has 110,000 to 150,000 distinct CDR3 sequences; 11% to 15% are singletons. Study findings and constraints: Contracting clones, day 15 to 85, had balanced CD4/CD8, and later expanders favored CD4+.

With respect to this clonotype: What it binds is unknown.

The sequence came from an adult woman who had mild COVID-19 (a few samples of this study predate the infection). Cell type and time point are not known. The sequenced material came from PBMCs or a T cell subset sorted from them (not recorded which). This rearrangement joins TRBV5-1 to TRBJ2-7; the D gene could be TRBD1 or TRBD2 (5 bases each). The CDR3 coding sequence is TGCGCCAGCAGCTTAGGGAGCCAGGGAGCCTACGAGCAGTACTTC. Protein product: CASSLGSQGAYEQYF.